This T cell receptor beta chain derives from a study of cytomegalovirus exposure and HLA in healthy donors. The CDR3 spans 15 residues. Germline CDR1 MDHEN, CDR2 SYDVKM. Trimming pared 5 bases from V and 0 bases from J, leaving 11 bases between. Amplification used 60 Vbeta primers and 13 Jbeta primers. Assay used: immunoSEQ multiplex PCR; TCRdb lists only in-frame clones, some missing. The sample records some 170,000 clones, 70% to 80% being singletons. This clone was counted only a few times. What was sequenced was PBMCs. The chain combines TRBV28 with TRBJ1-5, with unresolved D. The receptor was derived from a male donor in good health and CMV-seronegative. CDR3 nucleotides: TGTGCCAGCAGTCCGGGTCGAAGTAGCAATCAGCCCCAGCATTTT. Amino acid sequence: CASSPGRSSNQPQHF.